This TCR beta chain was retrieved from a study of CD8 T cells in ankylosing spondylitis. General study points: The clones that were linked to disease were reported to be significantly enriched in matched synovial fluid samples from ankylosing spondylitis patients. Seemingly characteristic of ankylosing spondylitis blood was a TCR beta motif consisting of about 8 highly homologous variants.

Libraries of TCR beta came from quantitative 5'-RACE with molecular barcodes. TCRdb re-called the 5' RACE reads through MiXCR, storing one row per CDR3 protein. The sample comprises more than 300,000 distinct CDR3 sequences, roughly 10% of which are singletons, and 9.1% rests with the top ten. This clonotype came up many times. What it binds is unknown. Germline CDR1 reads SGHTA; CDR2 reads FQGNSA. There are 15 residues in the CDR3. The V end was cut by 2 bases, the J end by 2 bases, with 11 bases between. The receptor was derived from a female donor with ankylosing spondylitis or in good health (not recorded which). This rearrangement joins TRBV7-2 to TRBJ2-3; D gene uncertain. Material: blood, either unsorted or a sorted T cell fraction (not recorded which). The CDR3 loop reads CASSLQPSPTDTQYF. CDR3 nucleotide sequence: TGTGCCAGCAGCTTACAACCCAGCCCCACAGATACGCAGTATTTT.